The next 20 T cell receptor beta chains were all read from a single sample in a study of low-dose radiotherapy and immunotherapy resistance in tumors. Stated time point: after trial treatment. As to treatment: LDRT plus nivolumab, ipilimumab, low-dose cyclophosphamide and aspirin (RACIN trial). Alpha and beta chains were covered, as first-strand cDNA relied on TRAV- and TRBV-specific primers. It was with a constant-region primer and a V-primer adapter that TCRs were amplified over about 20 PCR cycles. TCRdb redid the calling of the reads with MiXCR, one entry per CDR3 protein. The sample carries tens of thousands of distinct CDR3 sequences, 17% recorded once. The source was PBMCs, collected after low-dose radiotherapy plus immunotherapy. Receptor source: a male donor with prostate cancer.

This clonotype was seen many times. J is TRBJ2-1 and V is TRBV28, with D possibly being TRBD1 or TRBD2 (6 bases each). Germline lookup yields CDR1 MDHEN and CDR2 SYDVKM. This CDR3 region has 18 residues. Trimming took 6 bases from V and 3 from J, leaving 24 bases between them. CDR3 coding DNA: TGTGCCAGCAGCTCATCGGGGGCAGGGGATGGGGGCTACAATGAGCAGTTCTTC. It is translated as CASSSSGAGDGGYNEQFF.

This clonotype was detected many times. CDR3 nucleotide sequence: TGTGCCAGCAGTGAAGCGCTTCGGACAGATACGCAGTATTTT. Its protein is CASSEALRTDTQYF. The chain is built from TRBV2 and TRBJ2-3; D gene ambiguous. The CDR3 totals 14 residues. CDR1 SNHLY and CDR2 FYNNEI come from the germline V gene. The V and J ends lost 0 bases and 3 bases respectively, with 7 bases between them.

The chain joins TRBV27 to TRBJ2-7, with D perhaps matching TRBD1 or TRBD2 (6 bases each). V was clipped by 10 bases and J by 5 bases, with 15 bases between them. Germline V gene sequence: CDR1 MNHEY, CDR2 SMNVEV (reference sequence). The CDR3 loop spans 12 amino acids. The CDR3 reads CATQRGLDEQYF. CDR3 nucleotide sequence: TGTGCCACCCAACGGGGGCTCGACGAGCAGTACTTC.

The table lists this clonotype with many counts. Here the CDR3 reads CASSQELEQEQFF. CDR3 in DNA: TGTGCCAGCAGCCAAGAATTGGAACAGGAGCAGTTCTTC. The chain uses TRBV4-2 and TRBJ2-1, with D hard to call. The germline V gene encodes CDR1 LGHNA and CDR2 YNFKEQ. This CDR3 comprises 13 residues. Trimming pared 0 bases from V and 10 bases from J, leaving 10 bases between.

This chain uses TRBV7-2 with TRBJ2-5; 14 bases are a match to TRBD2. The CDR3 covers 19 residues. The V gene's germline CDR1 is SGHTA and CDR2 FQGNSA. V dropped 3 bases and J dropped 4; count of bases not matched to a gene: 13. The DNA for the CDR3 is TGTGCCAGCAGCTTCGCAGGACTAGCGGGGGGTCCGTCGGGAGAGACCCAGTACTTC. Translating it yields CASSFAGLAGGPSGETQYF.

A word on this clonotype: A far larger clone is only one base removed, so a read error is likely. The chain links TRBV11-2 to TRBJ2-3; 12 nucleotides match TRBD1. The CDR3 is 19 residues long. Germline CDR1 reads SGHAT; CDR2 reads FQNNGV. The CDR3 here is CASSVGTGGSLSSTDTQYF. The CDR3 DNA follows: TGCGCCAGCAGCGTCGGGACAGGGGGCAGTCTTTCTAGCACAGATACGCAGTATTTT. Based on the CDR3 plus reference TRBV11-2 and TRBJ2-3, the full variable domain is EAGVAQSPRYKIIEKRQSVAFWCNPISGHATLYWYQQILGQGPKLLIQFQNNGVVDDSQLPKDRFSAERLKGVDSTLKIQPAKLEDSAVYLCASSVGTGGSLSSTDTQYFGPGTRLTVL.

V usage is TRBV5-5 and J usage is TRBJ2-1; possibly TRBD2 for D (6 bases). Trimming took off 4 bases at V and 5 bases at J, with 25 bases between the two ends. The CDR3 is 18 amino acids. CDR1 and CDR2 from the germline V gene are SGHKS and YYEKEE (reference sequence). CDR3 nucleotides: TGTGCCAGCAGCCTTCAAGGGGAGGCTAGCACCTTCCACAATGAGCAGTTCTTC. Residues: CASSLQGEASTFHNEQFF.

This clonotype was detected a few times. The chain carries TRBV7-2 and TRBJ2-3; 10 positions agree with TRBD2. Germline V CDR1 and CDR2: SGHTA, FQGNSA. The CDR3 consists of 14 residues. V lost 7 bases, J lost 4 bases, and 5 bases stayed unmatched. The CDR3 protein is CASTPGLASDTQYF. The DNA of the CDR3 is TGTGCCAGCACCCCGGGACTAGCGTCAGATACGCAGTATTTT.

This clonotype was observed at least ten times. The rearrangement joins TRBV3-1 to TRBJ2-7; unclear D gene. Trimming shortened V by 1 base and J by 1 base, and 8 bases separated the two germline ends. Germline V gene sequence: CDR1 LGHDT, CDR2 YNNKEL (reference sequence). The CDR3 loop spans 14 amino acids. The DNA for the CDR3 is TGTGCCAGCAGCCAAGGCCTCCTATCCTACGAGCAGTACTTC. Its protein product is CASSQGLLSYEQYF.

The chain combines TRBV30 with TRBJ1-4, with 10 bases lining up with TRBD1. The V gene's germline CDR1 is GTSNPN and CDR2 SVGIG (reference sequence). The CDR3 extends over 15 amino acids. V was clipped by 5 bases and J by 0 bases; unmatched bases: 3. The chain's CDR3 is CAWGQGGATNEKLFF. The CDR3 nucleotides read TGTGCCTGGGGACAGGGGGGTGCAACTAATGAAAAACTGTTTTTT.

The V gene is TRBV18, the J gene TRBJ2-1; TRBD1 aligns across 8 bases. CDR3 size: 18 residues. The ends lost 3 bases at V and 9 bases at J; junction bases unmatched: 19. Germline V lookup: CDR1 KGHSH, CDR2 LQKENI. The DNA for the CDR3 is TGTGCCAGCTCACCGTACAGTACACGGGACAGGCCTTCAACTGAGCAGTTCTTC. It encodes CASSPYSTRDRPSTEQFF.

This clonotype came up many times. J is TRBJ2-1 and V is TRBV7-2; D may be TRBD1 (6 bases). This CDR3 has 20 amino acids. V was clipped by 1 base and J by 4 bases, with 26 bases between them. Per germline, CDR1 SGHTA and CDR2 FQGNSA. CDR3 protein: CASSLVFSPGEQKEYNEQFF. The CDR3 region has the DNA TGTGCCAGCAGCTTAGTCTTTAGCCCAGGGGAACAAAAGGAATACAATGAGCAGTTCTTC.

This clonotype was counted ten times or more. This chain uses TRBV6-2 or TRBV6-3 with TRBJ2-7; TRBD1 matches 7 bases. Germline-derived CDR1 and CDR2 are MNHEY and SVGEGT. Trimming took 1 base from V and 4 from J; bases not matched to a gene: 7. The CDR3 has 15 residues. In DNA, the CDR3 is TGTGCCAGCAGTTACTGGGGACAGTTCAATTACGAGCAGTACTTC. Protein sequence: CASSYWGQFNYEQYF.

The chain uses TRBV20-1 and TRBJ2-7; TRBD1 matches 8 bases. The CDR3 loop spans 14 amino acids. Germline V CDR1 and CDR2: DFQATT, SNEGSKA (reference sequence). The J segment lost 2 bases and the V segment lost 6 bases, leaving 9 bases of the junction unmatched. The chain's CDR3 is CSALKDRAPYEQYF. As DNA, the CDR3 is TGCAGTGCCTTAAAGGACAGGGCGCCCTACGAGCAGTACTTC.

In its sample, this clonotype was seen many times. The genes are TRBV7-8 and TRBJ1-3, with D perhaps matching TRBD1 (5 bases). The CDR3 length is 14 residues. V was trimmed by 3 bases and J by 4 bases, leaving 10 bases between them. The germline gives CDR1 SGHVS, CDR2 FQNEAQ. Here the CDR3 DNA reads TGTGCCAGCAGCTTGGGGACTACCGGAAACACCATATATTTT. This encodes CASSLGTTGNTIYF.

This clonotype was seen repeatedly, ten times or more. V is TRBV28 and J is TRBJ2-6; D is perhaps TRBD2 (5 bases). The germline CDR1 and CDR2 sequences are MDHEN and SYDVKM. The CDR3 spans 17 residues. V was cut by 2 bases and J by 1 base, with 12 bases left in between. The CDR3: CASSLHQTGSGANVLTF. The DNA for the CDR3 is TGTGCCAGCAGTTTACATCAGACGGGGTCTGGGGCCAACGTCCTGACTTTC.

This clonotype was detected ten times or more. The V gene is TRBV7-2, the J gene TRBJ1-2; unclear D gene. The germline V and J ends were trimmed by 1 base and 8 bases, with 14 bases remaining between them. Germline values: CDR1 SGHTA, CDR2 FQGNSA. CDR3 length: 14 residues. This CDR3 is CASSLGRGWAGYTF. CDR3 nucleotide sequence: TGTGCCAGCAGCTTAGGCCGGGGATGGGCCGGCTACACCTTC.

This clonotype was observed at least ten times. The rearrangement uses TRBV18 and TRBJ2-1; 9 bases match TRBD1. With 0 bases clipped from V and 9 bases from J, the junction kept 6 bases outside the gene matches. The CDR3 contains 15 residues. The germline gives CDR1 KGHSH, CDR2 LQKENI. The CDR3 nucleotides are TGTGCCAGCTCACCACCAGCGACAGGGGGTAGTGAGCAGTTCTTC. This encodes CASSPPATGGSEQFF.

This rearrangement joins TRBV14 to TRBJ1-3; D not certain. Trimming removed 4 bases at V and 4 bases at J, with 23 bases between. This CDR3 has 18 residues. Germline V gene sequence: CDR1 SGHDN, CDR2 FVKESK. The CDR3 DNA sequence: TGTGCCAGCAGCCCCGGAGGAGGGTCCAGTGGTGCCGGAAACACCATATATTTT. Its translation: CASSPGGGSSGAGNTIYF. Full variable domain (outside the CDR3, taken from reference TRBV14 and TRBJ1-3): EAGVTQFPSHSVIEKGQTVTLRCDPISGHDNLYWYRRVMGKEIKFLLHFVKESKQDESGMPNNRFLAERTGGTYSTLKVQPAELEDSGVYFCASSPGGGSSGAGNTIYFGEGSWLTVV.

In this sample, this clonotype turned up many times. The rearrangement joins TRBV5-1 to TRBJ2-1, with 12 nucleotides matching TRBD2. The V gene's germline CDR1 is SGHRS and CDR2 YFSETQ. V shed 4 bases, J shed 8 bases, and the junction held 7 bases outside the gene matches. CDR3 length: 15 amino acids. The CDR3 reads CASSETSGRLDEQFF. CDR3 DNA sequence: TGCGCCAGCAGCGAGACTAGCGGGAGACTCGATGAGCAGTTCTTC. The variable domain in full, with the rest retrieved from reference TRBV5-1 and TRBJ2-1, is KAGVTQTPRYLIKTRGQQVTLSCSPISGHRSVSWYQQTPGQGLQFLFEYFSETQRNKGNFPGRFSGRQFSNSRSEMNVSTLELGDSALYLCASSETSGRLDEQFFGPGTRLTVL.